Each of the 21 T cell receptor beta chains below was sequenced from the same sample in a study of blood T cell repertoires in COVID-19. Repertoires were generated with immunoSEQ multiplex PCR, while TCRdb's copy carries only in-frame clones and drops some. The table includes roughly 100,000 clones, approximately 80% detected once. The sample was peripheral blood. Receptors were obtained from an elderly woman with acute or convalescent COVID-19.

This rearrangement joins TRBV3-1 (or the pseudogene TRBV3-2) to TRBJ2-7; 11 bases are shared with TRBD2. The junction had 2 bases not matched to a gene; V was cut back by 0 bases and J by 4 bases. There are 15 residues in the CDR3. Germline-derived CDR1 and CDR2 are LGHDT and YNNKEL (reference sequence). The CDR3 nucleotides are TGTGCCAGCAGCCAAGAAGCTAGCGGGAGGTACGAGCAGTACTTC. Protein: CASSQEASGRYEQYF.

V usage is TRBV3-1 (or the pseudogene TRBV3-2) and J usage is TRBJ1-1, with TRBD1 identical over 9 bases. V lost 1 base to trimming and J lost 1 base; unmatched junction nucleotides: 1. The CDR3 has 15 residues. Germline assignment: CDR1 LGHDT and CDR2 YNNKEL (reference sequence). The CDR3 loop reads CASSQGTGENTEAFF. CDR3 DNA: TGTGCCAGCAGCCAAGGGACAGGGGAGAACACTGAAGCTTTCTTT.

The CDR3 DNA is TGCGCCAGCAGCTATGGAGGGGCTAATGAAAAACTGTTTTTT. Protein sequence: CASSYGGANEKLFF. The rearrangement uses TRBV5-1 and TRBJ1-4; a possible D gene is TRBD1 (5 bases). This CDR3 is 14 amino acids long. Per the germline V gene, CDR1 is SGHRS and CDR2 is YFSETQ. V dropped 3 bases and J dropped 3 bases, with 9 bases sitting between them.

The chain recombines TRBV5-1 with TRBJ2-6; D ambiguous. CDR3 size: 15 residues. V dropped 4 bases and J dropped 0 bases, with 8 bases sitting between them. The germline CDR1 and CDR2 sequences are SGHRS and YFSETQ. CDR3 region: CASSQKSSGANVLTF. In DNA form, the CDR3 reads TGCGCCAGCAGCCAAAAGAGCTCTGGGGCCAACGTCCTGACTTTC.

This clone was seen a handful of times. The chain uses TRBV10-2 and TRBJ2-7, with no clear D. V gave up 2 bases and J gave up 3 bases, with 8 bases separating them. This CDR3 spans 13 amino acids. Germline loops: CDR1 WSHSY, CDR2 SAAADI. The CDR3 coding sequence is TGCGCCAGCAGTGAGGGTAACAGCTACGAGCAGTACTTC. Amino acids: CASSEGNSYEQYF.

The rearrangement joins TRBV18 to TRBJ2-1, with TRBD2 as a possible D gene (5 bases). The CDR3 spans 15 residues. Germline CDR1 and CDR2: KGHSH and LQKENI. The V gene lost 2 bases and the J gene lost 1 base, with 9 bases spanning the gap. DNA for the CDR3: TGTGCCAGCTCACCAGAGAGGGCATCCTACAATGAGCAGTTCTTC. The encoded protein is CASSPERASYNEQFF.

This clone appeared many times. The genes are TRBV16 and TRBJ2-7; the match to TRBD1 covers 8 bases. V gave up 4 bases and J gave up 7 bases; unmatched junction bases: 6. CDR3 size: 13 residues. CDR1 KGHSY and CDR2 FQNENV come from the germline V gene. In nucleotides, the CDR3 is TGTGCCAGCAGCCGCGACAGGGGCATTGAGCAGTACGTC. Its protein is CASSRDRGIEQYV.

Note on this clone: Additional DNA sequences in this sample encode the identical CDR3. The V call is TRBV2, the J call TRBJ2-1, with 7 positions matching TRBD2. V was clipped by 9 bases and J by 0 bases; unmatched bases: 2. CDR3 length: 13 residues. The germline V gene has CDR1 SNHLY and CDR2 FYNNEI. CDR3 DNA: TGTGCCAGGGGGGGGTCCTCCTACAATGAGCAGTTCTTC. It translates to CARGGSSYNEQFF.

The gene calls are TRBV4-3 and TRBJ2-1; D remains ambiguous. The CDR3 extends over 14 amino acids. The germline V gene encodes CDR1 LGHNA and CDR2 YSLEER. Trimming took 0 bases from V and 5 from J, leaving 8 bases between them. The DNA for the CDR3 is TGCGCCAGCAGCCAAGATAGGAGCCACAATGAGCAGTTCTTC. This encodes CASSQDRSHNEQFF.

The gene calls are TRBV24-1 and TRBJ2-4, with D uncertain. The V end was cut by 0 bases, the J end by 0 bases, with 14 bases between. Looked up from germline, CDR1 is KGHDR and CDR2 is SFDVKD. The CDR3 covers 18 residues. In DNA form, the CDR3 reads TGTGCCACCAGTGATTTGCATGCCACCAGAATAGCCAAAAACATTCAGTACTTC. Translated, it gives CATSDLHATRIAKNIQYF.

This chain connects TRBV7-9 to TRBJ1-1, with D perhaps matching TRBD1 (6 bases). V gave up 6 bases and J gave up 1 base, with 21 bases separating them. The length of the CDR3 is 17 residues. Per the germline V gene, CDR1 is SEHNR and CDR2 is FQNEAQ (reference sequence). The CDR3 reads CASRPPRARGENTEAFF. DNA of the CDR3: TGTGCCAGCAGGCCCCCGAGGGCCAGGGGTGAGAACACTGAAGCTTTCTTT.

The chain employs TRBV6-5 and TRBJ1-1; D not resolved. Germline CDR1 is MNHEY and CDR2 is SVGAGI. The CDR3 runs 14 residues. The V end lost 7 bases, the J end lost 3 bases, and 15 bases lay between the germline ends. The CDR3: CASKGEGKYTEAFF. The CDR3 nucleotides read TGTGCCAGCAAGGGTGAGGGAAAGTACACTGAAGCTTTCTTT.

This chain joins TRBV10-3 and TRBJ2-1; 14 bases agree with TRBD2. Germline V CDR1 and CDR2: ENHRY, SYGVKD. CDR3 length: 16 residues. Trimming at V came to 7 bases and at J to 9 bases, leaving 11 bases not matched to a gene. The CDR3 nucleotides read TGTGCCATCAAGCCAACTGGGACTAGCGGGAGAGGTGAGCAGTTCTTC. Its translation: CAIKPTGTSGRGEQFF.

The chain couples TRBV6-5 to TRBJ2-4; D gene ambiguous. The germline CDR1 and CDR2 sequences are MNHEY and SVGAGI. The CDR3 runs to 11 residues. Trimming took 11 bases from V and 0 from J, leaving 5 bases between them. The chain's CDR3 is CAFLAKNIQYF. In DNA, the CDR3 is TGTGCCTTCTTAGCCAAAAACATTCAGTACTTC.

The chain links TRBV7-9 to TRBJ1-1; a weak D match, TRBD1 (5 bases). There are 14 residues in the CDR3. V was shortened by 2 bases and J by 1 base, with 8 bases between the two germline ends. Germline assignment: CDR1 SEHNR and CDR2 FQNEAQ (reference sequence). The CDR3: CASSLQGTNTEAFF. The CDR3 DNA is TGTGCCAGCAGCTTACAGGGAACGAACACTGAAGCTTTCTTT.

The CDR3 DNA is TGTGCCAGCAGTCCAGGGACACACCCTAATGAAAAACTGTTTTTT. Protein: CASSPGTHPNEKLFF. The V and J genes are TRBV28 and TRBJ1-4; D perhaps matches TRBD1 (6 bases). Germline assignment: CDR1 MDHEN and CDR2 SYDVKM. The CDR3 sequence is 15 residues long. Trimming removed 5 bases from V and 3 bases from J, with 13 bases in between. Filled out from reference TRBV28 and TRBJ1-4, the complete variable domain reads DVKVTQSSRYLVKRTGEKVFLECVQDMDHENMFWYRQDPGLGLRLIYFSYDVKMKEKGDIPEGYSVSREKKERFSLILESASTNQTSMYLCASSPGTHPNEKLFFGSGTQLSVL.

This chain uses TRBV6-1 with TRBJ2-2, with TRBD1 identical over 7 bases. Trimming at V came to 2 bases and at J to 5 bases, leaving 8 bases not matched to a gene. This CDR3 is 16 amino acids long. The V gene's germline CDR1 is MNHNS and CDR2 SASEGT. CDR3 sequence reads: CASSERYRGITGELFF. CDR3 DNA: TGTGCCAGCAGTGAACGATACAGGGGAATAACCGGGGAGCTGTTTTTT.

J is TRBJ1-2 and V is TRBV29-1; D ambiguous. V was cut by 4 bases and J by 4 bases, with 7 bases left in between. The CDR3 runs to 11 residues. In germline, CDR1 is SQVTM, CDR2 ANQGSEA. CDR3 DNA: TGCAGCGTTGCGGGTCTCTATGGCTACACCTTC. Translated, it gives CSVAGLYGYTF.

The chain links TRBV3-1 (or the pseudogene TRBV3-2) to TRBJ1-5; 10 nucleotides line up with TRBD1. Germline assignment: CDR1 LGHDT and CDR2 YNNKEL (reference sequence). V lost 3 bases, J lost 7 bases, and 12 bases stayed unmatched. CDR3 length: 17 residues. CDR3 DNA: TGTGCCAGCAGCCAGTGGACAGGGGGAAGTCTCGGCCAGCCCCAGCATTTT. This translates into CASSQWTGGSLGQPQHF.

In regard to this clone: Other DNA sequences of this sample code for an identical CDR3. The chain uses TRBV29-1 and TRBJ2-3; 9 positions agree with TRBD2. Trimming cost V 3 bases and J 4 bases; bases outside gene matches: 5. Germline V gene data show CDR1 as SQVTM and CDR2 as ANQGSEA. This CDR3 is 14 amino acids long. CDR3 amino acids: CSVEGGRGADTQYF. CDR3 nucleotide sequence: TGCAGCGTTGAGGGCGGGAGGGGGGCAGATACGCAGTATTTT.

The rearrangement uses TRBV4-1 and TRBJ2-5; 7 nucleotides agree with TRBD2. CDR1 is MGHRA and CDR2 is YSYEKL in the germline V gene. The V gene end was trimmed by 1 base and the J gene end by 5 bases; junction bases not matched to a gene: 7. This CDR3 has 15 amino acids. For the CDR3, the DNA is TGCGCCAGCAGCCAAGGTGGGGCCGGGGGGGAGACCCAGTACTTC. Translating it yields CASSQGGAGGETQYF.